The following is a TCR beta chain sequence with its context. These data are taken from a study of blood T cell repertoires in COVID-19. Study overall: The United States, Italy and Spain supplied acute and convalescent COVID-19 samples.

Trimming left V 0 bases short and J 6 bases short, with 11 bases between. The CDR3 is made up of 15 amino acids. Germline CDR1 is SGHNT and CDR2 is YENEEA. Measured with immunoSEQ multiplex PCR; TCRdb has only the in-frame clones, and not every one. This table has about 89,000 clones, 90% to 95% appearing once. The gene calls are TRBV11-3 and TRBJ2-2, with TRBD1 as a possible D gene (5 bases). Sequenced material: peripheral blood. The TCR originated in a human donor with active COVID-19. The donor label of this sample is uncertain. The CDR3: CASSLEFGAAGELFF. CDR3 coding DNA: TGTGCCAGCAGCTTAGAGTTTGGGGCCGCCGGGGAGCTGTTTTTT.